A selection of T cell receptor beta chains follows, all from one sample in a study of blood T cell repertoires in COVID-19. Sequenced by immunoSEQ multiplex PCR; TCRdb stores in-frame clones only, minus some. The sample lists some 190,000 clones, about four fifths occurring once. Specimen: PBMCs or T cells enriched from blood (not recorded which). These receptors came from a woman in her thirties who had been exposed to COVID-19. Each CDR3 is given without its conserved first and last residue. The D gene is left open where the match is weak.

cdr3_aa: ASSIGGTQETQY
j_call: TRBJ2-5
d_call: .
v_call: TRBV19

cdr3_aa: ASSSPWGGRNTGELF
j_call: TRBJ2-2
d_call: .
v_call: TRBV7-2

cdr3_aa: ASRPTDNSGNTIY
j_call: TRBJ1-3
d_call: .
v_call: TRBV5-1

cdr3_aa: ASSVDEGQDYEQY
j_call: TRBJ2-7
d_call: .
v_call: TRBV9

cdr3_aa: ASSLNRADYGYT
j_call: TRBJ1-2
d_call: .
v_call: TRBV5-4

cdr3_aa: ASRGGPSTDTQY
j_call: TRBJ2-3
d_call: TRBD2
v_call: TRBV11-2

cdr3_aa: ASSETGPGRMNQPQH
j_call: TRBJ1-5
d_call: .
v_call: TRBV2

cdr3_aa: ASSLEFRQGNQAF
j_call: TRBJ1-1
d_call: .
v_call: TRBV5-8

cdr3_aa: AIRSAGAYEQY
j_call: TRBJ2-7
d_call: TRBD2
v_call: TRBV10-3

cdr3_aa: ASSYSVSGLGRWDTQY
j_call: TRBJ2-3
d_call: TRBD2
v_call: TRBV6-2/TRBV6-3

cdr3_aa: ATSSVITGESTDTQY
j_call: TRBJ2-3
d_call: TRBD1
v_call: TRBV15

cdr3_aa: ASSLTGGGLVSGELF
j_call: TRBJ2-2
d_call: .
v_call: TRBV7-3

cdr3_aa: ASSAGAGNTGELF
j_call: TRBJ2-2
d_call: .
v_call: TRBV2

cdr3_aa: AISVAASNLFQETQY
j_call: TRBJ2-5
d_call: .
v_call: TRBV10-3

cdr3_aa: ASSETSTGELF
j_call: TRBJ2-2
d_call: .
v_call: TRBV6-4

cdr3_aa: ASSAAGASNEKLF
j_call: TRBJ1-4
d_call: .
v_call: TRBV9

cdr3_aa: ATSRDPGSWGTEAF
j_call: TRBJ1-1
d_call: .
v_call: TRBV15

cdr3_aa: SVVLLAGGQQF
j_call: TRBJ2-1
d_call: TRBD2
v_call: TRBV29-1

cdr3_aa: ASSQGGLAGNTGELF
j_call: TRBJ2-2
d_call: TRBD2
v_call: TRBV4-2

cdr3_aa: ASSPPGQWSEKLF
j_call: TRBJ1-4
d_call: TRBD1
v_call: TRBV19

cdr3_aa: ASSTRMTGETQPQH
j_call: TRBJ1-5
d_call: TRBD1
v_call: TRBV6-2/TRBV6-3

cdr3_aa: ASSLVSSYEQY
j_call: TRBJ2-7
d_call: .
v_call: TRBV5-1

cdr3_aa: ASSEWRGPNYGYT
j_call: TRBJ1-2
d_call: .
v_call: TRBV2

cdr3_aa: ASSLGSGSYEQY
j_call: TRBJ2-7
d_call: .
v_call: TRBV5-1

cdr3_aa: ATGGLTGYT
j_call: TRBJ1-2
d_call: .
v_call: TRBV4-1

cdr3_aa: ASSRTSGTDTQY
j_call: TRBJ2-3
d_call: TRBD2
v_call: TRBV18

cdr3_aa: ASSGGAYNEQF
j_call: TRBJ2-1
d_call: .
v_call: TRBV25-1

cdr3_aa: ASSSDRGHYNEQF
j_call: TRBJ2-1
d_call: TRBD1
v_call: TRBV5-4

cdr3_aa: ASSPEGQGNSPLH
j_call: TRBJ1-6
d_call: TRBD1
v_call: TRBV9

cdr3_aa: ASSFSTGTGFGGTDTQY
j_call: TRBJ2-3
d_call: TRBD1
v_call: TRBV2

cdr3_aa: ASRMGAGGDTQY
j_call: TRBJ2-3
d_call: TRBD2
v_call: TRBV2

cdr3_aa: AWSPITLTTGLNTEAF
j_call: TRBJ1-1
d_call: TRBD1
v_call: TRBV30

cdr3_aa: ASSYTSGGAVEQF
j_call: TRBJ2-1
d_call: TRBD2
v_call: TRBV6-5

cdr3_aa: ASSRRTTSTDTQY
j_call: TRBJ2-3
d_call: .
v_call: TRBV14

cdr3_aa: ASSGLGTNEQF
j_call: TRBJ2-1
d_call: .
v_call: TRBV25-1

cdr3_aa: ASPPREVEKLF
j_call: TRBJ1-4
d_call: .
v_call: TRBV27

cdr3_aa: ASRLTWEASYEQY
j_call: TRBJ2-7
d_call: .
v_call: TRBV27

cdr3_aa: ASSLPAGTGHYGYT
j_call: TRBJ1-2
d_call: TRBD1
v_call: TRBV19

cdr3_aa: ASSPPSGINYGYT
j_call: TRBJ1-2
d_call: .
v_call: TRBV18

cdr3_aa: ASSDRDRVSNQPQH
j_call: TRBJ1-5
d_call: TRBD1
v_call: TRBV6-1

cdr3_aa: ASSRTGGISYNEQF
j_call: TRBJ2-1
d_call: TRBD2
v_call: TRBV18

cdr3_aa: SVVARENTGELF
j_call: TRBJ2-2
d_call: .
v_call: TRBV29-1

cdr3_aa: ASSQTGPRIPTNEKLF
j_call: TRBJ1-4
d_call: .
v_call: TRBV5-4

cdr3_aa: ASSQDPGRRETQY
j_call: TRBJ2-5
d_call: .
v_call: TRBV3-1/TRBV3-2

cdr3_aa: ASRSSAGADGKLF
j_call: TRBJ1-4
d_call: .
v_call: TRBV5-1

cdr3_aa: ASKGSGTGDTEAF
j_call: TRBJ1-1
d_call: TRBD1
v_call: TRBV28

cdr3_aa: SVVTGTAHTEAF
j_call: TRBJ1-1
d_call: TRBD1
v_call: TRBV29-1

cdr3_aa: ASSLRRETQY
j_call: TRBJ2-5
d_call: .
v_call: TRBV12-3/TRBV12-4